This TCR beta chain appears in the sequencing data of a study of cytomegalovirus exposure and HLA in healthy donors. Germline V gene sequence: CDR1 SGHDN, CDR2 FVKESK. Trimming left V 0 bases short and J 5 bases short, with 16 bases between. The CDR3 consists of 17 residues. Of note for this clone: The antigen remains unidentified.

Study observations and caveats: According to the study, approximately 150 TCR beta chains were cytomegalovirus-associated. CMV antigen specificity of a few CMV-associated chains was confirmed in vitro.

Primers: 60 Vbeta forward and 13 Jbeta reverse. Assay used: immunoSEQ multiplex PCR; TCRdb lists only in-frame clones, some missing. The sample has around 110,000 clones; 9% to 10% are singletons. The sequenced material came from PBMCs. The receptor comes from a man aged 25 to 45 in good health and CMV-seronegative. The rearrangement joins TRBV14 to TRBJ2-2; a possible D gene is TRBD2 (7 bases). Written as DNA, the CDR3 is TGTGCCAGCAGCCAAGATTGGGGGGGGGCCGTTACCGGGGAGCTGTTTTTT. Residues: CASSQDWGGAVTGELFF.